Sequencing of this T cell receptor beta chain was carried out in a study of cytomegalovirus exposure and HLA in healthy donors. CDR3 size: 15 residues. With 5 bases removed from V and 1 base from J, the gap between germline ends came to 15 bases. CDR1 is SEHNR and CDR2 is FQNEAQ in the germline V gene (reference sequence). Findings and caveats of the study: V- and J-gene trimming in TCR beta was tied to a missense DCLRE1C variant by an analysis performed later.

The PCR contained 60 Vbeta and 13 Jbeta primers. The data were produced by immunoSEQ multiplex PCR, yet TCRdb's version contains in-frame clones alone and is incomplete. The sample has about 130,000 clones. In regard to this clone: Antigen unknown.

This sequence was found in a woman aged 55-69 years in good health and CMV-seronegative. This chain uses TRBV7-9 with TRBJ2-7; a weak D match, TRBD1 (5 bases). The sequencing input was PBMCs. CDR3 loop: CASSPQGVGSYEQYF. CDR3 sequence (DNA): TGTGCCAGCAGCCCTCAGGGTGTTGGGTCCTACGAGCAGTACTTC.